A single sample is the source of the 5 T cell receptor beta chains below, sequenced in a study of cytomegalovirus exposure and HLA in healthy donors. Use of 60 Vbeta and 13 Jbeta primers characterized the PCR. Assay used: immunoSEQ multiplex PCR; TCRdb lists only in-frame clones, some missing. Altogether 140,000 or so clones are present, about 84% being singletons, with the ten largest covering more than 3%. Sequencing used PBMCs. The receptors were sampled from a male donor in good health and CMV-seronegative.

The chain has TRBV11-2 and TRBJ2-5; 7 nucleotides line up with TRBD1. The J call could be wrong; TRBJ2-7 is a better fit for the DNA end. CDR3 size: 15 residues. CDR1 and CDR2 from the germline V gene are SGHAT and FQNNGV. The CDR3 protein is CASSYSTGSFYEQYF. The CDR3 DNA reads TGTGCCAGCAGCTACTCGACAGGGTCCTTCTACGAGCAGTACTTC.

In this sample, this clone turned up once. CDR3 DNA sequence: TGTGCCAGCAGTTTATCATTCTTTGGCACAGATACGCAGTATTTT. Translating gives CASSLSFFGTDTQYF. The chain recombines TRBV27 with TRBJ2-3; unclear D gene. V gave up 0 bases and J gave up 1 base, with 8 bases separating them. The CDR3 runs to 15 residues. Germline lookup yields CDR1 MNHEY and CDR2 SMNVEV (reference sequence).

The genes are TRBV6-6 and TRBJ1-2; TRBD1 agrees at 9 bases. In germline, CDR1 is MNHNY, CDR2 SVGAGI (reference sequence). The CDR3 length is 13 residues. Trimming cost V 2 bases and J 12 bases; bases outside gene matches: 7. For the CDR3, the DNA is TGTGCCAGCAGTTACCGGACAGGGGAGAGAAACACCTTC. This codes for CASSYRTGERNTF.

V and J are TRBV4-1 and TRBJ1-3; D remains ambiguous. The CDR3 length is 18 residues. Looked up from germline, CDR1 is MGHRA and CDR2 is YSYEKL. The V and J ends lost 0 bases and 4 bases respectively, with 19 bases between them. CDR3 sequence: CASSQDPFGDRRGNTIYF. For the CDR3, the DNA is TGCGCCAGCAGCCAAGACCCTTTCGGGGATCGGAGAGGAAACACCATATATTTT.

V is TRBV7-3 and J is TRBJ2-2; TRBD2 matches at 14 bases. This CDR3 is 17 amino acids long. Trimming removed 3 bases from V and 7 bases from J; junction bases left unmatched: 7. From germline, CDR1 is SGHTA and CDR2 FQGTGA. CDR3 in amino acids: CASSFTGTSGRGGELFF. The CDR3 DNA is TGTGCCAGCAGCTTTACCGGGACTAGCGGGAGAGGCGGGGAGCTGTTTTTT.